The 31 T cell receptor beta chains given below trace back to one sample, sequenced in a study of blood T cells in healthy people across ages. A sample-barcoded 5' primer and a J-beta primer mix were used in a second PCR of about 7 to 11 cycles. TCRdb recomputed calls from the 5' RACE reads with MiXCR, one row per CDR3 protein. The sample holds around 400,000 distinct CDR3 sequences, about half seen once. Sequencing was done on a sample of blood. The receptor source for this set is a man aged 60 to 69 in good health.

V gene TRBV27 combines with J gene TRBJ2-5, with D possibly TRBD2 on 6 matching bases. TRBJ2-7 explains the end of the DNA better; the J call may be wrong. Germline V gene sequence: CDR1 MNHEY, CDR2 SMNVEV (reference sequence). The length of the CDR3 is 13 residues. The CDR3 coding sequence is TGTGCCAGCAGTTACTCGGGGGACCGCGAGCAGTACTTC. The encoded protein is CASSYSGDREQYF.

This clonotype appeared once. The CDR3 nucleotides read TGTGCCAGCAGTTCTAAACGACAGATAGCACAGAGCGCAGATACGCAGTATTTT. Translation: CASSSKRQIAQSADTQYF. J is TRBJ2-3 and V is TRBV28; D is perhaps TRBD1 (5 bases). Germline CDR1 is MDHEN and CDR2 is SYDVKM. The CDR3 loop spans 18 amino acids. Between the trimmed V and J ends, which lost 4 bases and 4 bases, there was a span of 24 bases.

In DNA, the CDR3 is TGTGCCAGCAGCTTAACAGGGGGACCAAGCTCCTACGAGCAGTACTTC. Encoded protein: CASSLTGGPSSYEQYF. This chain connects TRBV5-6 to TRBJ2-7; 8 bases fit TRBD1. This CDR3 contains 16 residues. With V trimmed by 2 bases and J by 0 bases, 7 bases remained unmatched. The germline V gene encodes CDR1 SGHDT and CDR2 YYEEEE.

The chain's CDR3 is CASTQRGGSKNYGYTF. DNA of the CDR3: TGTGCCAGCACCCAACGGGGGGGATCGAAGAACTATGGCTACACCTTC. V usage is TRBV6-1 and J usage is TRBJ1-2; a weak D match, TRBD1 (5 bases). Trimming took off 7 bases at V and 2 bases at J, with 20 bases between the two ends. The CDR3 covers 16 residues. Germline CDR1 MNHNS, CDR2 SASEGT.

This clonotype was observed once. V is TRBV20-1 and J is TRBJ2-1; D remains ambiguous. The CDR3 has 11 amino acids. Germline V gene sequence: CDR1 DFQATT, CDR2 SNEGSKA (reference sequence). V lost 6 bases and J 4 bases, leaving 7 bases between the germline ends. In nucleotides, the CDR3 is TGCAGTGCAGAACAGTACAATGAGCAGTTCTTC. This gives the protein CSAEQYNEQFF.

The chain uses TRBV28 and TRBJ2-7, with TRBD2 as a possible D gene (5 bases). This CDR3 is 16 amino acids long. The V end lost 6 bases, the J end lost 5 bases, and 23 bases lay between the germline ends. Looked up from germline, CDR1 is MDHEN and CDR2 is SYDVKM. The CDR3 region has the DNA TGTGCCAGCAGACCGGAGAGGGTGATCCCAAAGGACGAGCAGTACTTC. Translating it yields CASRPERVIPKDEQYF.

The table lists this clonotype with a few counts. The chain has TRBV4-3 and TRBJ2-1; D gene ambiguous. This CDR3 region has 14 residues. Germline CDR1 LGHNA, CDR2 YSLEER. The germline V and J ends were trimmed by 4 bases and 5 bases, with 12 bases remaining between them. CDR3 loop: CASSPLGPNNEQFF. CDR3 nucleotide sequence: TGCGCCAGCAGCCCCCTAGGCCCTAACAATGAGCAGTTCTTC.

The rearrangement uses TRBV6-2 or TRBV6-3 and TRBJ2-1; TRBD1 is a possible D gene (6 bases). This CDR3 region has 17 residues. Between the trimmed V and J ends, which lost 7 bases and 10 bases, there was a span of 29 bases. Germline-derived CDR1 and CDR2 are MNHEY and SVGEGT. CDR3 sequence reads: CASNPGQGAQISYEQFF. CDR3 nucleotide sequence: TGTGCCAGCAACCCGGGACAAGGGGCGCAAATCTCCTACGAGCAGTTCTTC.

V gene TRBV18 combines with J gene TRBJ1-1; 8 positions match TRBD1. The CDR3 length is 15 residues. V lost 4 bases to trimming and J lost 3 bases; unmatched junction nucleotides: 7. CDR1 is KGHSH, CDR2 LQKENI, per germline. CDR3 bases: TGTGCCAGCTCACGCGACAGGGGAGGTGACACTGAAGCTTTCTTT. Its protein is CASSRDRGGDTEAFF.

CDR3 coding DNA: TGTGCCAGCAGCTCCTTCCGCACAGATACGCAGTATTTT. Translating gives CASSSFRTDTQYF. The gene calls are TRBV7-2 and TRBJ2-3; D is unresolved. The CDR3 contains 13 residues. The V and J ends lost 4 bases and 1 base respectively, with 6 bases between them. The germline V gene has CDR1 SGHTA and CDR2 FQGNSA.

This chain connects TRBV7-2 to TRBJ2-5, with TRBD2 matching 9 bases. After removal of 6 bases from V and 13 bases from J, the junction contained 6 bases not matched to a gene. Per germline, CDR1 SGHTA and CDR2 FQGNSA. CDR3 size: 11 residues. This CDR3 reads CASSQRGERYF. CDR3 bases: TGTGCCAGCAGTCAGCGGGGGGAGCGGTACTTC.

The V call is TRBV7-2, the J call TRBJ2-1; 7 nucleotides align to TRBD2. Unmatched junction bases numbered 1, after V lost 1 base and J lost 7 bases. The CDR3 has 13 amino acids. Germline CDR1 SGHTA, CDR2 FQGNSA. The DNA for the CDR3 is TGTGCCAGCAGCTTAGGGACTAGAAATGAGCAGTTCTTC. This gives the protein CASSLGTRNEQFF.

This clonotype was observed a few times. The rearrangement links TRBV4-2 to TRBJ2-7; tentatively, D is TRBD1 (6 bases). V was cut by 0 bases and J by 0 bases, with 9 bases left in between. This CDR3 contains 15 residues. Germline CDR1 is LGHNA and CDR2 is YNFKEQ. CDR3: CASSQEGTHSYEQYF. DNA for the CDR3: TGTGCCAGCAGCCAAGAGGGGACACACTCCTACGAGCAGTACTTC.

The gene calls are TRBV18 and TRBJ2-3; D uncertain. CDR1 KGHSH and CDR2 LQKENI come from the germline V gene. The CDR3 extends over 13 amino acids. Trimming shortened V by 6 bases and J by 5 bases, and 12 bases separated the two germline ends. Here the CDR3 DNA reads TGTGCCAGCTCTTCCGCTTATGGAGATACGCAGTATTTT. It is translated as CASSSAYGDTQYF.

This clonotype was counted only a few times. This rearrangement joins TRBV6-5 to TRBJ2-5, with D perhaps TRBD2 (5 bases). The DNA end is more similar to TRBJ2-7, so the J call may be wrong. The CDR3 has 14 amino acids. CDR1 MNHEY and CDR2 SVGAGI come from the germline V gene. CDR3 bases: TGTGCCAGCAGTTACTTTGGACCGGGGAACGAGCAGTACTTC. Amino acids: CASSYFGPGNEQYF.

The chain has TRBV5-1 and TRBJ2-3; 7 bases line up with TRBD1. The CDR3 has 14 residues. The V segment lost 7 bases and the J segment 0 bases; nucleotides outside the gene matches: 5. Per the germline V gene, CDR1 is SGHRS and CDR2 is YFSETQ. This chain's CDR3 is CASYRGSSTDTQYF. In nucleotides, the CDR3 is TGCGCCAGCTACAGGGGAAGTAGCACAGATACGCAGTATTTT.

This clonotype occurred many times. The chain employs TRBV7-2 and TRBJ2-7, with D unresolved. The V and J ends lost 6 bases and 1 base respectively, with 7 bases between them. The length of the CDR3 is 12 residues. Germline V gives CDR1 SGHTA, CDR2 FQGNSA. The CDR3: CASSFSSYEQYF. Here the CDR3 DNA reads TGTGCCAGCAGTTTCTCTTCCTACGAGCAGTACTTC.

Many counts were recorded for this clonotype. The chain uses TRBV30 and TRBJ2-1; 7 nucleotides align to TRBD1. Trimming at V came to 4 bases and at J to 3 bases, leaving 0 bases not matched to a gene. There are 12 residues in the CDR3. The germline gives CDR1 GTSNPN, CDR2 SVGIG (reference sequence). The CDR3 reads CAWTGGYNEQFF. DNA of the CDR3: TGTGCCTGGACAGGGGGCTACAATGAGCAGTTCTTC.

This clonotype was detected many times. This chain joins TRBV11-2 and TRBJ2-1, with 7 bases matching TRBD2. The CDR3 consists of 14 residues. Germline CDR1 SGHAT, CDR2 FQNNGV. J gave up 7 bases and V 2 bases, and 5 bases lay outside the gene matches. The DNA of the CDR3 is TGTGCCAGCAGCTTACTCGGCGGGAGTAATGAGCAGTTCTTC. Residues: CASSLLGGSNEQFF.

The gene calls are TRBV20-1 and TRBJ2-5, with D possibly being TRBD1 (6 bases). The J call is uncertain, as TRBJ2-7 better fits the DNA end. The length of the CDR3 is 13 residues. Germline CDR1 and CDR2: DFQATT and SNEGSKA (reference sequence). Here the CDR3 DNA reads TGCAGTGCTCCCCAGGGGACGACGAACGAGCAGTACTTC. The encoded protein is CSAPQGTTNEQYF.

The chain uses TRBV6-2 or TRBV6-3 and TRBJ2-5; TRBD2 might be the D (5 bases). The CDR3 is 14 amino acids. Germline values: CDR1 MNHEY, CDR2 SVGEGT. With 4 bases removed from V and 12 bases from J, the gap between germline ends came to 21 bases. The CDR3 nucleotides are TGTGCCAGCAGTTTCCCTGGGAGATCCGGTACCGAGTACTTC. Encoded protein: CASSFPGRSGTEYF.

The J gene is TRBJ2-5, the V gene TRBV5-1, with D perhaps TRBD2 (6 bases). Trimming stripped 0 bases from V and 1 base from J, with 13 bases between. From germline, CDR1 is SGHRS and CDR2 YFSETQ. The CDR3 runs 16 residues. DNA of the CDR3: TGCGCCAGCAGCTTGGCCGGGACTTCTATCCAAGAGACCCAGTACTTC. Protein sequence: CASSLAGTSIQETQYF.

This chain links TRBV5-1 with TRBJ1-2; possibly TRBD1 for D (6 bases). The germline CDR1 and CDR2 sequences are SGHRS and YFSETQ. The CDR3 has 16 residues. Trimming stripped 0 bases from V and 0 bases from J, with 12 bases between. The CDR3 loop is CASSLGPDRPNYGYTF. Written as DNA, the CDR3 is TGCGCCAGCAGCTTGGGGCCGGACAGACCTAACTATGGCTACACCTTC.

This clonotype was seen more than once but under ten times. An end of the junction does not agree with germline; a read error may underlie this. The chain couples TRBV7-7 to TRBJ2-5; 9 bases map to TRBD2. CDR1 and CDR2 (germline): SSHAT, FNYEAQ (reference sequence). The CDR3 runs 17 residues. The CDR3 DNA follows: TGTGCTAGCAGCTTAACGCGGGGGGGATCCGGTGAAGAGACCCAGTACTTC. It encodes CASSLTRGGSGEETQYF.

DNA of the CDR3: TGTGCCAGCAGCTCGCCTCGGGACAGGGGGCACAGTGGCTACACCTTC. It specifies CASSSPRDRGHSGYTF. The rearrangement joins TRBV11-1 to TRBJ1-2; TRBD1 aligns across 12 bases. The V and J ends lost 4 bases and 7 bases, in that order; junction bases with no gene match: 10. Germline V gene sequence: CDR1 SGHAT, CDR2 FQDESV (reference sequence). The CDR3 is 16 residues long.

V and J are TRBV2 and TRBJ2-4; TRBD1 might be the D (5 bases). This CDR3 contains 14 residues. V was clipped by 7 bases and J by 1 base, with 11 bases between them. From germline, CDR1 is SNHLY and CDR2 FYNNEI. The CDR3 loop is CASIPGIAKNIQYF. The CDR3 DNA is TGTGCCAGCATCCCAGGGATTGCCAAAAACATTCAGTACTTC.

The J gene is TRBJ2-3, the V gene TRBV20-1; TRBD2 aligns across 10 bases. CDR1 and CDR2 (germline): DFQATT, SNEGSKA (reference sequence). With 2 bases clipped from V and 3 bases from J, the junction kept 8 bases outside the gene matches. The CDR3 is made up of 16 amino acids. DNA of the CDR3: TGCAGTGCTAGAACCCCGGGACTAGCGTTAACAGATACGCAGTATTTT. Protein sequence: CSARTPGLALTDTQYF.

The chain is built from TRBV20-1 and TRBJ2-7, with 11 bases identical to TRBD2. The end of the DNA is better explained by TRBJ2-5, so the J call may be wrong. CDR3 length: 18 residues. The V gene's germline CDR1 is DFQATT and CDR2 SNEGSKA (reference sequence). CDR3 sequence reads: CSARHWVRASGRRETQYF. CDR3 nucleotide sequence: TGCAGTGCTAGACATTGGGTTCGGGCTAGCGGGAGGCGAGAGACCCAGTACTTC.

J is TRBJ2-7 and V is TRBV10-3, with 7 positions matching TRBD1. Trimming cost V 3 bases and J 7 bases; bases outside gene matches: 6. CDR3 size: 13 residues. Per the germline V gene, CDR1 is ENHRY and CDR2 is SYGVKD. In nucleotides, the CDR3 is TGTGCCATCAGTGAAGGGGGCCAGGCGGAGCAGTACTTC. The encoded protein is CAISEGGQAEQYF.

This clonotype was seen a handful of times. CDR3 residues: CASSLWPSYEQYF. The CDR3 DNA reads as TGTGCCAGCAGTTTATGGCCCTCCTACGAGCAGTACTTC. The chain links TRBV28 to TRBJ2-7; no reliable D call. Germline-derived CDR1 and CDR2 are MDHEN and SYDVKM. The CDR3 is 13 amino acids. Trimming stripped 0 bases from V and 0 bases from J, with 3 bases between.

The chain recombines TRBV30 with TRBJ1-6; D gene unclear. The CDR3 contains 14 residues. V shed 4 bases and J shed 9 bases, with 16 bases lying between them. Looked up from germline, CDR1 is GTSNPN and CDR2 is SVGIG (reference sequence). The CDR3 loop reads CAWNAAVRASPLHF. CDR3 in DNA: TGTGCCTGGAACGCCGCGGTTCGAGCTTCACCCCTCCACTTT.